This T cell receptor beta chain was found in a study of CD8 T cells in ankylosing spondylitis. Study observations and caveats: Characteristic, it appeared, of ankylosing spondylitis blood was a TCR beta motif of about eight highly homologous variants.

A note on this clonotype: The antigen remains undetermined.

As the method for making TCR beta libraries, quantitative 5'-RACE with molecular barcodes was used. TCRdb processed the 5' RACE reads anew with MiXCR; each CDR3 protein has one entry. The sample comprises approximately 540,000 distinct CDR3 sequences, more than 9.5% of which are singletons, and almost 7% rests with the top ten. Sequenced input: blood, either unsorted or a sorted T cell fraction (not recorded which). This TCR was sampled from a male donor with ankylosing spondylitis.

The CDR3: CSASKETDTQYF. The CDR3 DNA reads TGCAGTGCTAGTAAGGAAACAGATACGCAGTATTTT. This sequence joins TRBV20-1 and TRBJ2-3; D gene uncertain. The length of the CDR3 is 12 residues. Germline assignment: CDR1 DFQATT and CDR2 SNEGSKA (reference sequence). V was clipped by 3 bases and J by 3 bases, with 7 bases between them.